This TCR beta chain was obtained from a study of cytomegalovirus exposure and HLA in healthy donors. The study, taken as a whole, reports: In vitro data verified three CMV-associated chains as specific for CMV antigens. 164 TCR beta chains were listed as cytomegalovirus-associated. Cytomegalovirus status was reportedly diagnosed by the classifier with high specificity and sensitivity.

Worth noting for this clone: Antigen unknown.

While the first cohort had around 700 subjects, the donors belonged to the separate validation cohort of over a hundred subjects. Unmatched junction bases numbered 5, after V lost 0 bases and J lost 2 bases. The V gene's germline CDR1 is LNHDA and CDR2 SQIVND (reference sequence). This CDR3 is 17 amino acids long. The table came from immunoSEQ multiplex PCR; TCRdb's copy has only in-frame clones and leaves some out. The data contain 160,000 or so clones, 70% to 90% of them singletons. The source of this sequence is a man aged 25-40 years in good health and CMV-seropositive. Sequencing input: PBMCs. J is TRBJ1-1 and V is TRBV19; 11 nucleotides agree with TRBD1. The CDR3 nucleotides read TGTGCCAGTAGTATAGAGAGGACAGGGGGCAGAAACACTGAAGCTTTCTTT. Protein product: CASSIERTGGRNTEAFF. The whole variable domain, filled in from reference TRBV19 and TRBJ1-1, reads DGGITQSPKYLFRKEGQNVTLSCEQNLNHDAMYWYRQDPGQGLRLIYYSQIVNDFQKGDIAEGYSVSREKKESFPLTVTSAQKNPTAFYLCASSIERTGGRNTEAFFGQGTRLTVV.